A single sample is the source of the 8 T cell receptor beta chains below, sequenced in a study of blood T cell repertoires in COVID-19. The data were produced by immunoSEQ multiplex PCR, yet TCRdb's version contains in-frame clones alone and is incomplete. The sample includes 150,000 to 200,000 clones, 80% to 90% seen only once; the top ten take roughly an eighth. Sequenced: peripheral blood. The receptors originated from a woman aged 70-85 years with COVID-19, enrolled during active disease.

The chain carries TRBV10-3 and TRBJ2-7, with D perhaps TRBD2 (5 bases). Trimming pared 4 bases from V and 2 bases from J, leaving 15 bases between. The CDR3 extends over 15 amino acids. Germline V gene sequence: CDR1 ENHRY, CDR2 SYGVKD. CDR3 sequence (DNA): TGTGCCATCAGTGCGGTAAGGGAGCCAACCTACGAGCAGTACTTC. This encodes CAISAVREPTYEQYF.

This clone has a single count. The rearrangement links TRBV6-1 to TRBJ1-2; 7 positions agree with TRBD1. Germline V lookup: CDR1 MNHNS, CDR2 SASEGT. V lost 1 base, J lost 1 base, and 9 bases stayed unmatched. The CDR3 has 17 residues. CDR3 sequence reads: CASSEVRGQGSNYGYTF. The CDR3 DNA reads as TGTGCCAGCAGTGAAGTAAGGGGGCAGGGGAGTAACTATGGCTACACCTTC.

This chain uses TRBV9 with TRBJ2-7; 9 positions agree with TRBD1. This CDR3 has 16 amino acids. V lost 4 bases to trimming and J lost 2 bases; unmatched junction nucleotides: 10. CDR1 and CDR2 (germline): SGDLS, YYNGEE. Here the CDR3 reads CASSPYLRDRAYEQYF. CDR3 nucleotide sequence: TGTGCCAGCAGCCCATACCTCCGGGACAGGGCCTACGAGCAGTACTTC.

Concerning this clone: The same CDR3 also results from other DNA sequences found in this sample. The chain couples TRBV19 to TRBJ2-2; D is possibly TRBD1 (6 bases). CDR3 size: 14 residues. Looked up from germline, CDR1 is LNHDA and CDR2 is SQIVND (reference sequence). The V gene lost 7 bases and the J gene lost 2 bases, with 11 bases spanning the gap. Here the CDR3 reads CASTQGSNTGELFF. The DNA for the CDR3 is TGTGCCAGTACCCAGGGGAGTAACACCGGGGAGCTGTTTTTT. Full variable domain (remainder filled in from reference TRBV19 and TRBJ2-2): DGGITQSPKYLFRKEGQNVTLSCEQNLNHDAMYWYRQDPGQGLRLIYYSQIVNDFQKGDIAEGYSVSREKKESFPLTVTSAQKNPTAFYLCASTQGSNTGELFFGEGSRLTVL.

The V call is TRBV7-2, the J call TRBJ2-1; the D is unclear. This CDR3 has 10 residues. Germline assignment: CDR1 SGHTA and CDR2 FQGNSA. Trimming took 6 bases from V and 12 from J, leaving 9 bases between them. CDR3 sequence: CASRYLGQFF. In DNA, the CDR3 is TGTGCCAGCAGGTATCTCGGGCAGTTCTTC.

This chain links TRBV25-1 with TRBJ2-3; D gene uncertain. The germline V gene has CDR1 MGHDK and CDR2 SYGVNS. The CDR3 spans 16 residues. The ends were cut back, 3 bases at V and 5 bases at J, with 18 bases in the middle. CDR3: CASSDGGGSIKDTQYF. For the CDR3, the DNA is TGTGCCAGCAGTGATGGCGGCGGAAGTATCAAAGATACGCAGTATTTT. Together with reference TRBV25-1 and TRBJ2-3, the CDR3 gives the full variable domain: EADIYQTPRYLVIGTGKKITLECSQTMGHDKMYWYQQDPGMELHLIHYSYGVNSTEKGDLSSESTVSRIRTEHFPLTLESARPSHTSQYLCASSDGGGSIKDTQYFGPGTRLTVL.

For this clone: The junction shows a germline mismatch at one end, possibly a read error. This chain uses TRBV10-3 with TRBJ2-4; 13 nucleotides align to TRBD2. Germline loops: CDR1 ENHRY, CDR2 SYGVKD. CDR3 length: 12 residues. CDR3: CATLGLAGDRHF. In DNA form, the CDR3 reads TGTGCCACCCTAGGACTAGCGGGAGACCGGCACTTC.

V and J are TRBV28 and TRBJ2-3; tentatively, D is TRBD1 (6 bases). This CDR3 region has 13 residues. V was pared by 10 bases and J by 3 bases, with 14 bases between. Per the germline V gene, CDR1 is MDHEN and CDR2 is SYDVKM. The CDR3 spells CAIRQEVTDTQYF. Written as DNA, the CDR3 is TGTGCCATCCGACAGGAGGTTACAGATACGCAGTATTTT.